The next 31 T cell receptor beta chains were all read from a single sample in a study of response to subunit inactivated influenza vaccine (dated by TCRdb to the late 2010s). The protocol used for the library was RT-PCR. The instrument was an Illumina HiSeq 2500. Through fastp at Q25 and MiXCR, TCRdb rebuilt clones from the public reads, retaining in-frame beta chains. Every CDR3 protein is listed once, alongside the most common genes and DNA of its rows. This sample is represented by some 500,000 distinct CDR3 sequences; roughly 23% of them were singletons. The ten largest clones represent around 2% of the sample. The specimen was CD4+ T cells sorted from PBMCs, collected roughly 5 days after vaccination. Receptor source: a man aged 45 to 65 who received an inactivated influenza vaccine. Donor details come from another sample of the same person, matched by shared clones.

This clonotype was recorded a few times. V usage is TRBV7-9 and J usage is TRBJ1-1, with 8 positions matching TRBD1. After removal of 5 bases from V and 4 bases from J, the junction contained 9 bases not matched to a gene. This CDR3 contains 15 residues. CDR1 is SEHNR, CDR2 FQNEAQ, per germline (reference sequence). For the CDR3, the DNA is TGTGCCAGCAGCACCTCGGACAGGGCGAGCACTGAAGCTTTCTTT. Encoded protein: CASSTSDRASTEAFF.

The chain employs TRBV20-1 and TRBJ2-1; TRBD2 aligns across 8 bases. Germline trimming cut 0 bases from V and 7 bases from J; bases unmatched to any gene: 11. The germline V gene encodes CDR1 DFQATT and CDR2 SNEGSKA (reference sequence). The CDR3 extends over 16 amino acids. CDR3 protein: CSARDRGLEKANEQFF. The CDR3 nucleotides read TGCAGTGCTAGAGATCGGGGACTAGAAAAAGCGAATGAGCAGTTCTTC.

The chain joins TRBV7-6 to TRBJ2-7; TRBD1 or TRBD2 may be the D gene (6 bases each). Germline CDR1 reads SGHVS; CDR2 reads FNYEAQ. Deletions cut 2 bases from V and 0 bases from J, with 11 bases between. The CDR3 consists of 15 residues. CDR3 amino acids: CASSLIGGSSYEQYF. CDR3 DNA: TGTGCCAGCAGCTTAATAGGGGGGTCCTCCTACGAGCAGTACTTC.

This clonotype occurred a few times. The J gene is TRBJ2-2, the V gene TRBV20-1; 10 bases line up with TRBD2. The CDR3 spans 14 residues. V was pared by 3 bases and J by 6 bases, with 4 bases of the junction left unmatched. Germline V gives CDR1 DFQATT, CDR2 SNEGSKA (reference sequence). CDR3 region: CSARASGSPGELFF. The CDR3 DNA follows: TGCAGTGCTAGGGCTAGCGGGAGCCCCGGGGAGCTGTTTTTT.

The chain uses TRBV14 and TRBJ2-1, with no clear D. V dropped 2 bases and J dropped 8 bases, with 10 bases sitting between them. The germline gives CDR1 SGHDN, CDR2 FVKESK. The CDR3 spans 13 residues. In nucleotides, the CDR3 is TGTGCCAGCAGCCAAAGTCTAGGGTATGAGCAGTTCTTC. Protein product: CASSQSLGYEQFF.

Many counts were recorded for this clonotype. DNA of the CDR3: TGTGCCAGCAGTTTAGAAGGACTAGCATACAATGAGCAGTTCTTC. This translates into CASSLEGLAYNEQFF. The rearrangement uses TRBV12-3 or TRBV12-4 and TRBJ2-1; 8 bases agree with TRBD2. This CDR3 has 15 amino acids. The V gene end was trimmed by 1 base and the J gene end by 4 bases; junction bases not matched to a gene: 3.

As for this clonotype: The junction does not match germline at one end; this may be a read error. The chain employs TRBV5-1 and TRBJ1-2, with D maybe TRBD1 (5 bases). Germline values: CDR1 SGHRS, CDR2 YFSETQ. The CDR3 runs 11 residues. DNA of the CDR3: TGCGCCAGCAGCTTGGACAGGTTCATGGCCTTC. Its protein product is CASSLDRFMAF.

The chain uses TRBV12-3 or TRBV12-4 and TRBJ2-3; perhaps TRBD2 as D (6 bases). The V end was cut by 5 bases, the J end by 6 bases, with 18 bases between. This CDR3 is 15 amino acids long. CDR3 bases: TGTGCCAGCAGTGGGAAAGCGGGCTGGTCCGATACGCAGTATTTT. This codes for CASSGKAGWSDTQYF.

This clonotype was seen more than once but under ten times. V is TRBV3-1 and J is TRBJ1-6, with TRBD1 identical over 9 bases. CDR3 size: 14 residues. CDR1 and CDR2 from the germline V gene are LGHDT and YNNKEL (reference sequence). The J segment lost 7 bases and the V segment lost 6 bases, leaving 4 bases of the junction unmatched. The CDR3 protein is CASRTGTGNSPLHF. The CDR3 region has the DNA TGTGCCAGCAGGACCGGGACAGGGAATTCACCCCTCCACTTT.

This clonotype was counted only a few times. This chain uses TRBV2 with TRBJ2-2; D is perhaps TRBD2 (6 bases). The CDR3 extends over 14 amino acids. The germline V gene has CDR1 SNHLY and CDR2 FYNNEI. Trimming removed 7 bases at V and 4 bases at J, with 13 bases between. In DNA, the CDR3 is TGTGCCAGCATGAACCGGGGGAGCACCGGGGAGCTGTTTTTT. Protein product: CASMNRGSTGELFF.

The chain links TRBV3-1 to TRBJ1-2; TRBD1 aligns across 9 bases. V was pared by 5 bases and J by 7 bases, with 8 bases of the junction left unmatched. Germline V gene sequence: CDR1 LGHDT, CDR2 YNNKEL (reference sequence). The CDR3 has 14 amino acids. Written as DNA, the CDR3 is TGTGCCAGCAGCACACGGACAGGGGATCGTGGCTACACCTTC. This gives the protein CASSTRTGDRGYTF. The full variable domain, completed using reference TRBV3-1 and TRBJ1-2, is DTAVSQTPKYLVTQMGNDKSIKCEQNLGHDTMYWYKQDSKKFLKIMFSYNNKELIINETVPNRFSPKSPDKAHLNLHINSLELGDSAVYFCASSTRTGDRGYTFGSGTRLTVV.

As regards this clonotype: This clone may be a read error of a much larger clone one base away. The V and J genes are TRBV20-1 and TRBJ2-3; 11 bases fit TRBD2. The CDR3 length is 17 residues. CDR1 is DFQATT, CDR2 SNEGSKA, per germline (reference sequence). CDR3 in DNA: TGCTGTGCTAGAGGTGGACTAGCGGGTCGTAACACAGATACGCAGTATTTT. It is translated as CCARGGLAGRNTDTQYF.

This clonotype turned up a few times. The rearrangement links TRBV6-1 to TRBJ2-7, with a possible D match to TRBD2 (6 bases). The ends were cut back, 8 bases at V and 2 bases at J, with 16 bases in the middle. CDR1 is MNHNS and CDR2 is SASEGT in the germline V gene. There are 14 residues in the CDR3. Written as DNA, the CDR3 is TGTGCCAGCCAAGGAAGACTAGACACCTACGAGCAGTACTTC. Residues: CASQGRLDTYEQYF.

V usage is TRBV5-1 and J usage is TRBJ2-7, with D unresolved. Deletions cut 0 bases from V and 3 bases from J, with 10 bases between. The CDR3 runs 14 residues. Looked up from germline, CDR1 is SGHRS and CDR2 is YFSETQ. Written as DNA, the CDR3 is TGCGCCAGCAGCTTGGAGTCGGTCTTCTACGAGCAGTACTTC. The encoded protein is CASSLESVFYEQYF.

V and J are TRBV7-6 and TRBJ2-1, with D perhaps TRBD2 (6 bases). The CDR3 is made up of 18 amino acids. The ends were cut back, 1 base at V and 0 bases at J, with 16 bases in the middle. Germline V gene data show CDR1 as SGHVS and CDR2 as FNYEAQ. This CDR3 is CASSLVARRGLSYNEQFF. DNA of the CDR3: TGTGCCAGCAGCTTAGTGGCTAGGCGGGGCCTCTCCTACAATGAGCAGTTCTTC.

The rearrangement uses TRBV12-3 or TRBV12-4 and TRBJ1-6; D is perhaps TRBD1 (5 bases). The CDR3 spans 15 residues. V was trimmed by 0 bases and J by 9 bases, leaving 12 bases between them. The CDR3, as DNA: TGTGCCAGCAGTTTAGCTATGGCAGGGAGTTCACCCCTCCACTTT. Protein sequence: CASSLAMAGSSPLHF.

This chain links TRBV3-1 with TRBJ2-3; the match to TRBD2 covers 8 bases. The CDR3 spans 16 residues. Germline CDR1 reads LGHDT; CDR2 reads YNNKEL (reference sequence). J gave up 5 bases and V 0 bases, and 7 bases lay outside the gene matches. CDR3 region: CASSQDPERGRDTQYF. In DNA, the CDR3 is TGTGCCAGCAGCCAAGACCCAGAGCGGGGGAGAGATACGCAGTATTTT.

The chain is built from TRBV20-1 and TRBJ1-1; D is undetermined. The V gene's germline CDR1 is DFQATT and CDR2 SNEGSKA (reference sequence). Trimming removed 0 bases at V and 4 bases at J, with 15 bases between. The length of the CDR3 is 15 residues. For the CDR3, the DNA is TGCAGTGCTAGAGAGGCAACCAGGACCATCACTGAAGCTTTCTTT. Residues: CSAREATRTITEAFF.

This clonotype came up a few times. V gene TRBV5-1 combines with J gene TRBJ1-2; D is perhaps TRBD1 (5 bases). The germline CDR1 and CDR2 sequences are SGHRS and YFSETQ. This CDR3 spans 13 amino acids. V was clipped by 3 bases and J by 8 bases, with 14 bases between them. CDR3 sequence: CASSSGTANGYTF. The CDR3 coding sequence is TGCGCCAGCAGCTCGGGGACCGCGAACGGCTACACCTTC.

This clonotype turned up a few times. V gene TRBV29-1 combines with J gene TRBJ2-3; D may match TRBD1 or TRBD2 (6 bases each). V was pared by 4 bases and J by 3 bases, with 11 bases between. CDR1 and CDR2 from the germline V gene are SQVTM and ANQGSEA. This CDR3 is 13 amino acids long. The CDR3 loop reads CSVGLGGTDTQYF. CDR3 coding DNA: TGCAGCGTTGGACTAGGGGGTACAGATACGCAGTATTTT.

The chain recombines TRBV7-2 with TRBJ2-7; D is tentatively TRBD1 or TRBD2 (5 bases each). The CDR3 is made up of 13 amino acids. V shed 1 base and J shed 6 bases, with 10 bases lying between them. Per germline, CDR1 SGHTA and CDR2 FQGNSA. CDR3 nucleotide sequence: TGTGCCAGCAGCTTAGGGGGGAGTAGCGAGCAGTACTTC. This gives the protein CASSLGGSSEQYF.

The chain combines TRBV5-1 with TRBJ1-4, with D possibly TRBD1 on 6 matching bases. The germline V and J ends were trimmed by 0 bases and 8 bases, with 11 bases remaining between them. Per the germline V gene, CDR1 is SGHRS and CDR2 is YFSETQ. This CDR3 is built from 14 residues. Here the CDR3 DNA reads TGCGCCAGCAGCTTGGAAGGGGGTGAAGAAAAACTGTTTTTT. It yields the protein CASSLEGGEEKLFF.

This clonotype occurred a few times. The chain couples TRBV7-9 to TRBJ2-7, with 9 bases that match TRBD1. Germline-derived CDR1 and CDR2 are SEHNR and FQNEAQ (reference sequence). The CDR3 spans 15 residues. J was trimmed by 6 bases and V by 4 bases; bases with no gene match: 10. CDR3 bases: TGTGCCAGCAGCTACCGGGACAGGGCTTTTGGCGAGCAGTACTTC. Protein: CASSYRDRAFGEQYF.

The chain combines TRBV11-3 with TRBJ1-6; tentatively, D is TRBD1 (5 bases). The ends were cut back, 1 base at V and 0 bases at J, with 13 bases in the middle. Germline-derived CDR1 and CDR2 are SGHNT and YENEEA. The CDR3 is 18 amino acids. The CDR3 coding sequence is TGTGCCAGCAGCTTAGTGGCAGGGTGGAGCTCCTATAATTCACCCCTCCACTTT. It encodes CASSLVAGWSSYNSPLHF.

The genes are TRBV6-5 and TRBJ1-3; D perhaps matches TRBD1 (5 bases). This CDR3 spans 13 amino acids. V was trimmed by 0 bases and J by 9 bases, leaving 9 bases between them. From germline, CDR1 is MNHEY and CDR2 SVGAGI. The CDR3 DNA reads as TGTGCCAGCAGTTACTCGGGGGGAGGCACCATATATTTT. This sequence encodes CASSYSGGGTIYF.

The J gene is TRBJ1-5, the V gene TRBV4-3; D uncertain. This CDR3 is built from 14 residues. CDR1 is LGHNA, CDR2 YSLEER, per germline. Trimming shortened V by 0 bases and J by 5 bases, and 8 bases separated the two germline ends. DNA of the CDR3: TGCGCCAGCAGCCAAGAAGGAGGGCATCAGCCCCAGCATTTT. This gives the protein CASSQEGGHQPQHF.

This clonotype was recorded many times. The J gene is TRBJ2-1, the V gene TRBV20-1, with D possibly TRBD1 on 5 matching bases. CDR1 and CDR2 from the germline V gene are DFQATT and SNEGSKA (reference sequence). This CDR3 has 13 amino acids. Trimming took 3 bases from V and 5 from J, leaving 11 bases between them. CDR3 sequence: CSASRGWNNEQFF. CDR3 DNA: TGCAGTGCTAGTAGGGGTTGGAACAATGAGCAGTTCTTC.

V gene TRBV6-2 or TRBV6-3 combines with J gene TRBJ2-7, with TRBD2 as a possible D gene (5 bases). The V end lost 0 bases, the J end lost 6 bases, and 15 bases lay between the germline ends. Germline CDR1 reads MNHEY; CDR2 reads SVGEGT. The CDR3 runs to 15 residues. CDR3 sequence reads: CASSYSMGVGIEQYF. CDR3 DNA: TGTGCCAGCAGTTACTCGATGGGAGTAGGGATCGAGCAGTACTTC.

The V gene is TRBV4-3, the J gene TRBJ2-3, with 8 nucleotides matching TRBD1. J was trimmed by 13 bases and V by 0 bases; bases with no gene match: 6. This CDR3 is 13 amino acids long. CDR1 and CDR2 from the germline V gene are LGHNA and YSLEER. CDR3 DNA: TGCGCCAGCAGCCAAGATCCGGACAGGGTAGAGTATTTT. It specifies CASSQDPDRVEYF.

This clonotype was seen a few times. This chain joins TRBV4-1 and TRBJ2-3; D not resolved. V was cut by 0 bases and J by 1 base, with 8 bases left in between. CDR1 is MGHRA and CDR2 is YSYEKL in the germline V gene. The CDR3 runs to 15 residues. For the CDR3, the DNA is TGCGCCAGCAGCCAAGATCCGCTTCGCACAGATACGCAGTATTTT. The encoded protein is CASSQDPLRTDTQYF.

The count of this clonotype is one. CDR3 DNA sequence: TGTGCCAGCAGCCTTTGGACAGGAAACTACAATGAGCAGTTCTTC. This codes for CASSLWTGNYNEQFF. The genes are TRBV7-2 and TRBJ2-1; the match to TRBD1 covers 7 bases. The CDR3 is 15 amino acids. The trim removed 5 bases at V and 3 bases at J, leaving 7 bases unmatched. Germline CDR1 and CDR2: SGHTA and FQGNSA.